This TCR beta chain emerged from a study of early T cells in non-severe SARS-CoV-2 infection. Whole-study context: Alpha and beta chains were unpaired, from unsorted whole-blood bulk RNA. General study findings and limits: Lookups in VDJdb leaned toward anti-spike CD8 responses and missed private and CD4 specificities.

As for this clonotype: Its specificity is not known.

Each single cDNA molecule received a unique molecular identifier. TCRdb reprocessed the 5' RACE reads with MiXCR, giving one entry per CDR3 protein. The sample shows 25,000 to 35,000 distinct CDR3 sequences, approximately 6.6% of them seen only once. V lost 4 bases, J lost 3 bases, and 20 bases lay in between. Germline assignment: CDR1 SGDLS and CDR2 YYNGEE. The CDR3 length is 16 residues. The V call is TRBV9, the J call TRBJ2-7; D perhaps matches TRBD1 (5 bases). The source was whole blood, collected at baseline. This TCR came from an adult who was a healthcare worker with PCR-confirmed SARS-CoV-2 infection or an uninfected control (not recorded which). The chain's CDR3 is CASSPSPQGPDYEQYF. CDR3 coding DNA: TGTGCCAGCAGCCCCAGCCCGCAGGGCCCGGACTACGAGCAGTACTTC.